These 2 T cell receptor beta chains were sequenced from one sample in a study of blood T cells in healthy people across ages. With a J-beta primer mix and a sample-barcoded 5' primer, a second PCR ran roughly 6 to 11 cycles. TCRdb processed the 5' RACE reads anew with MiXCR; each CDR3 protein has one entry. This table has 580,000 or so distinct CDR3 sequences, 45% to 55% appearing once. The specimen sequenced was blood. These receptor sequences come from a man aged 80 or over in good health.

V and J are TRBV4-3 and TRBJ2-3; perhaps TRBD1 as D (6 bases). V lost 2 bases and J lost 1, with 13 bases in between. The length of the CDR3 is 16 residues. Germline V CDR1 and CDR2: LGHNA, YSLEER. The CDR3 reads CASSQNPRQGTDTQYF. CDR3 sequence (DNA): TGCGCCAGCAGCCAAAATCCCAGACAGGGCACAGATACGCAGTATTTT.

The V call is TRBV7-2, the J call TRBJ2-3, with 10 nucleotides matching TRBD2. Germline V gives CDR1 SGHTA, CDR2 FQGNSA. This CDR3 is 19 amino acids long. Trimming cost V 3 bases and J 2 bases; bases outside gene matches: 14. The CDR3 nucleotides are TGTGCCAGCAGCTTGTCACACTATTTAGCGGGGGGAAACACAGATACGCAGTATTTT. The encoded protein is CASSLSHYLAGGNTDTQYF. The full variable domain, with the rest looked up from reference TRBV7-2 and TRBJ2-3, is GAGVSQSPSNKVTEKGKDVELRCDPISGHTALYWYRQSLGQGLEFLIYFQGNSAPDKSGLPSDRFSAERTGGSVSTLTIQRTQQEDSAVYLCASSLSHYLAGGNTDTQYFGPGTRLTVL.